The clone carrying this TCR beta chain was seen more than once but under ten times. What it binds is not known. The data belong to a study of T-cell reconstitution after alpha-beta-depleted transplantation in children. Findings and caveats of the study: T-cell counts and diversity at one year post-transplant came mainly from newly produced T cells. Reportedly, only several hundred clones from non-depleted graft cells drove alpha-beta T-cell counts at about two months. Recipient T cells and thymic progenitors that survived gave rise to the high TCRbeta diversity observed at day 60 in some patients.

For TCRbeta, the library was prepared with unique molecular identifiers. TCRdb reprocessed the PCR reads via MiXCR and lists one record per CDR3 protein. The sample yields roughly 45,000 distinct CDR3 sequences, roughly 8.7% seen once. Trimming took 1 base from V and 0 from J, leaving 7 bases between them. Germline CDR1 LNHDA, CDR2 SQIVND (reference sequence). This CDR3 has 15 residues. The rearrangement joins TRBV19 to TRBJ2-1; D is undetermined. This receptor was obtained from a male patient aged 2 to 9 who had a stem cell transplant for chronic granulomatous disease, so the T cells may come from the graft donor. Sequencing was performed on PBMCs, mostly from graft donor cells, taken 60 days after TCRalphabeta/CD19-depleted stem cell transplant. The CDR3, as DNA: TGTGCCAGTAGTATAGGCAGTAGCTCCTACAATGAGCAGTTCTTC. Translation gives CASSIGSSSYNEQFF.